This T cell receptor (beta chain) was captured in a study of blood T cell repertoires in COVID-19 (dated by TCRdb to the early 2020s). Context from the whole study: Samples from collaborators originated in the United States, Italy and Spain and spanned both the acute and convalescent phases of COVID-19. The prospective study material was composed of cDNA or gDNA derived from T cells, B-cell-depleted T cells, or PBMCs. The repertoires were released in a freely available public database meant as a resource for research on the immune response to SARS-CoV-2. Where HLA class I and class II types were available, the types were taken from metadata supplied by the sample provider, not from assay-based typing. Samples came from the ongoing ImmuneRACE study (first 160 participants) plus 1,254 subjects from 6 global collaborators. The sample metadata nearly always contained a de-identified subject ID, COVID-19 status, age in years and sex. The dataset comprised deeply sampled blood TCRbeta repertoires from subjects exposed to, actively infected with, or recovered from COVID-19.

TCRbeta CDR3 regions were amplified from genomic DNA by means of the immunoSEQ Assay, a bias-controlled multiplex PCR. Per the source publication's procedure: Nucleated cell counts per sample were estimated from amplification of reference gene primers within the assay. To quantify the absolute abundance of each unique TCRbeta CDR3 rearrangement, sequence reads were collapsed and filtered. For each sample, productive Simpson clonality was calculated as the square root of Simpson's diversity index across productive rearrangements. The clones in this table, taken by TCRdb from immuneACCESS, are in-frame only. Not every clone is retained; where verified, under half of the shortfall comes from an unresolved V gene, and the cause of the rest is unknown. The DNA was the basis for D and trimming; V, J and clone size are from that table. In this sample the table shows about 15,000 clones, 70% to 90% of which occur a single time. In total, the top ten clones hold approximately 55% of the sample.

Each collaborating institution followed its own protocols to collect whole blood in K2EDTA tubes. For TCRbeta analysis, collaborators shipped samples as frozen whole blood, isolated PBMCs, or DNA extracted from either of those sample types. From a lookup of the germline V gene, CDR1 and CDR2 are MNHEY and SVGAGI. Trimming at the junction amounts to 6 bases on V and 2 bases on J, and the germline ends lie 10 bases apart. The CDR3 runs 13 amino acids, cysteine and phenylalanine included. Kept here is only the CDR3 DNA, which spans 39 bases and is read in frame from base 1. For this clone: Its antigen remains undetermined. No base quality values were provided; no much bigger clone lies one nucleotide off.

What the research found in general, with its limitations: How much clinical and demographic metadata was included differed by source and by participant, and the metadata was provided uncurated.

Material: peripheral blood. The chain joins TRBV6-5 to TRBJ1-2; the D gene cannot be resolved reliably. The source is a man aged 60-69 years with acute or convalescent COVID-19. The DNA sequence reads TGTGCCAGCAGAAATGAGAACAACTATGGCTACACCTTC. Translated, this is CASRNENNYGYTF.